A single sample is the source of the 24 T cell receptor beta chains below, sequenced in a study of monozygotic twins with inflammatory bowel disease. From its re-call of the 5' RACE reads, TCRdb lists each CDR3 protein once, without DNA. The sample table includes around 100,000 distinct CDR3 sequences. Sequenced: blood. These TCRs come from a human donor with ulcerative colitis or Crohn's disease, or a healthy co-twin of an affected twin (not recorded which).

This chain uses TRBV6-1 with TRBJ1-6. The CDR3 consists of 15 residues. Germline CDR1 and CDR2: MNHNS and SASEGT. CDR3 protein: CASGSTRENNSPLHF.

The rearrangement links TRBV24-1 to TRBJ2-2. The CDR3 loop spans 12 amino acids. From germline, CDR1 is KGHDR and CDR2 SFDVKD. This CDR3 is CATSDVPGELFF.

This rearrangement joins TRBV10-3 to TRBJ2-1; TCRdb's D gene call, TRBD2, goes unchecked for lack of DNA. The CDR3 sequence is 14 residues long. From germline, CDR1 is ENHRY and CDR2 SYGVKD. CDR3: CATSGASGDNEQFF.

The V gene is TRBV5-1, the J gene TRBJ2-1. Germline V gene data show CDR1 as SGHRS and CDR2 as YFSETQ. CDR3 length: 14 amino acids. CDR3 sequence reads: CASSLDVSYNEQFF.

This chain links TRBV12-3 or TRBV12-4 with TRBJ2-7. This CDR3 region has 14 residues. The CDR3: CASSLQGATYEQYF.

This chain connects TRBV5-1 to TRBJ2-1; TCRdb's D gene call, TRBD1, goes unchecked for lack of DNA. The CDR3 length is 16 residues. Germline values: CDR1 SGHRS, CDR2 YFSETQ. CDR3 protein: CASSFARTGGFNEQFF.

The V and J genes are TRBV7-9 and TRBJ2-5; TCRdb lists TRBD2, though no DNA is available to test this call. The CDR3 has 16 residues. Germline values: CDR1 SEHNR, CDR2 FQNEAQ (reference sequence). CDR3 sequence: CASSLGLAAIQETQYF.

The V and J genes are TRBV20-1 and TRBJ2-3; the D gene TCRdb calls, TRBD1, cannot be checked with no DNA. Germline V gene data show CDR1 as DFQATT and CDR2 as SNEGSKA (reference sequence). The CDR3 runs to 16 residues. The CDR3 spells CSASQRGTTGTDTQYF.

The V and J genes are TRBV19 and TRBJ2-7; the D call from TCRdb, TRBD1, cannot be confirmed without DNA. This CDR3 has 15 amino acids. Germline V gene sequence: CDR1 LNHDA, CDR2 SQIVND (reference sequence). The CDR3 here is CASSMATGQAYEQYF. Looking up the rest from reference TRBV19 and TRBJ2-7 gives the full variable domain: DGGITQSPKYLFRKEGQNVTLSCEQNLNHDAMYWYRQDPGQGLRLIYYSQIVNDFQKGDIAEGYSVSREKKESFPLTVTSAQKNPTAFYLCASSMATGQAYEQYFGPGTRLTVT.

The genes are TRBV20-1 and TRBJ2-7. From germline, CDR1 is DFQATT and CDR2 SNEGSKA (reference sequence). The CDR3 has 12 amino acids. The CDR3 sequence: CSHRGNGYEQYF.

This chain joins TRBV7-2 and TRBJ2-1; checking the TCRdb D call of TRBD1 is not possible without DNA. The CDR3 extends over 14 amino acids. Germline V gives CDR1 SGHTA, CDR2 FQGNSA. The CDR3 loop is CASSKDRMPDEQFF.

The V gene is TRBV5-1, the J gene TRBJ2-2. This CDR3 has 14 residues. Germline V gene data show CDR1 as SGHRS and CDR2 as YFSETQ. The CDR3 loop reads CASSRVTITGELFF. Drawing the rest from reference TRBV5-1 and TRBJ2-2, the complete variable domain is KAGVTQTPRYLIKTRGQQVTLSCSPISGHRSVSWYQQTPGQGLQFLFEYFSETQRNKGNFPGRFSGRQFSNSRSEMNVSTLELGDSALYLCASSRVTITGELFFGEGSRLTVL.

The CDR3 is CASSVDMGMNTEAFF. This rearrangement joins TRBV9 to TRBJ1-1. Germline-derived CDR1 and CDR2 are SGDLS and YYNGEE. This CDR3 contains 15 residues.

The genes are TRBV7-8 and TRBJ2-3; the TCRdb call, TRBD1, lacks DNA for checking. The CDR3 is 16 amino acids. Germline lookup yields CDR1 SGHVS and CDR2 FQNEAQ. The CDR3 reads CASSPRAGDPTDTQYF. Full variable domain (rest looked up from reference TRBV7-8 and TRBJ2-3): GAGVSQSPRYKVAKRGQDVALRCDPISGHVSLFWYQQALGQGPEFLTYFQNEAQLDKSGLPSDRFFAERPEGSVSTLKIQRTQQEDSAVYLCASSPRAGDPTDTQYFGPGTRLTVL.

This chain's CDR3 is CATSDTGTELFRQFF. The V gene is TRBV24-1, the J gene TRBJ2-1; TCRdb's D call of TRBD1 is untestable without DNA. Germline CDR1 is KGHDR and CDR2 is SFDVKD. The CDR3 totals 15 residues.

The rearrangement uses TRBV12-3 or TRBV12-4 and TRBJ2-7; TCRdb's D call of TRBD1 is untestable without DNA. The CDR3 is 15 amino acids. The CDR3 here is CASSLGGRGTHEQYF.

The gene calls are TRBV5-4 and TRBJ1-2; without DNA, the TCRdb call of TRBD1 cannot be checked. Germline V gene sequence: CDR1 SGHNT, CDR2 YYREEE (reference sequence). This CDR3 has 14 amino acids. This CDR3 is CASSSPTGDYGYTF.

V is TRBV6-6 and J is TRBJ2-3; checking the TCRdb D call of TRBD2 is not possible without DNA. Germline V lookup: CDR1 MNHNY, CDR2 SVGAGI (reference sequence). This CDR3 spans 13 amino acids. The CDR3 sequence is CAGRRADTDTQYF.

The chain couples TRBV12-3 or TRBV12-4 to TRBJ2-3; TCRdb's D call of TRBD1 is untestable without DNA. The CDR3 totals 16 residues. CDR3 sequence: CASSLSPPGQGGTQYF.

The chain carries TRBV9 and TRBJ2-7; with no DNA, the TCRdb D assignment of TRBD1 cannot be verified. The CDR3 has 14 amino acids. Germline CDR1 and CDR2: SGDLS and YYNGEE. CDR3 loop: CASSGRGGRGEQYF.

This chain's CDR3 is CASSQSIVSEQFF. This chain joins TRBV11-2 and TRBJ2-1. The germline CDR1 and CDR2 sequences are SGHAT and FQNNGV. The CDR3 runs to 13 residues.

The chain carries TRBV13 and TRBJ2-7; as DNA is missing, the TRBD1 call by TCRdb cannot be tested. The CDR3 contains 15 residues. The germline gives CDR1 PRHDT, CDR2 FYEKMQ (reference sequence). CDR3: CASSPWGAGTYEQYF.

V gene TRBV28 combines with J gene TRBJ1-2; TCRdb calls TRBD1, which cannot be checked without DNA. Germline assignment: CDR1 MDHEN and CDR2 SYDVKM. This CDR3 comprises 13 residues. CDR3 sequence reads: CASSFSTTDGYTF.

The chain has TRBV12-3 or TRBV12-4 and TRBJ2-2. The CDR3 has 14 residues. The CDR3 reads CASSYIQLTGELFF.